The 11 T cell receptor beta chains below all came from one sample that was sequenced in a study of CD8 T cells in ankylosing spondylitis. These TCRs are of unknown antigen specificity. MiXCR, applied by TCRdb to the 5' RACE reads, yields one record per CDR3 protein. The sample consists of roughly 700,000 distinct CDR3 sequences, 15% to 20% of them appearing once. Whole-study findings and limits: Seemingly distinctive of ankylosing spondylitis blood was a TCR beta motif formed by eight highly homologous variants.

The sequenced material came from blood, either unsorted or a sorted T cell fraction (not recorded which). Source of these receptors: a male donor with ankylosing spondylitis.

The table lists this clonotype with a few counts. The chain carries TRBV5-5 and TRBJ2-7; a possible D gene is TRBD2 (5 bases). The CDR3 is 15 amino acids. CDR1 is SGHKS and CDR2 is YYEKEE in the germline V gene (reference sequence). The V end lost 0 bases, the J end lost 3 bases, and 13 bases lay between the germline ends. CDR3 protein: CASSLGPGSHYEQYF. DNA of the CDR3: TGTGCCAGCAGCTTGGGACCGGGATCCCACTACGAGCAGTACTTC.

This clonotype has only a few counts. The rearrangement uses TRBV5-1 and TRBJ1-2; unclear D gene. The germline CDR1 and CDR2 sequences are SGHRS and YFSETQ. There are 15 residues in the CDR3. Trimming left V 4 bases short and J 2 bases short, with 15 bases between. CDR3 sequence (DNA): TGCGCCAGCAGCAGTCAACCCGGGCCCAACTATGGCTACACCTTC. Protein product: CASSSQPGPNYGYTF.

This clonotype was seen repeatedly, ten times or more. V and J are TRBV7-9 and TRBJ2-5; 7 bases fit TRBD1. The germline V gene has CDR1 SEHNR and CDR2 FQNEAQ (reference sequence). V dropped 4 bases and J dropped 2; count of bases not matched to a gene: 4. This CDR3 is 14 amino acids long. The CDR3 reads CASSSPGQQETQYF. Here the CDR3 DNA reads TGTGCCAGCAGCTCCCCGGGACAGCAAGAGACCCAGTACTTC. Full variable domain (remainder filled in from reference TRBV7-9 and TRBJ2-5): DTGVSQNPRHKITKRGQNVTFRCDPISEHNRLYWYRQTLGQGPEFLTYFQNEAQLEKSRLLSDRFSAERPKGSFSTLEIQRTEQGDSAMYLCASSSPGQQETQYFGPGTRLLVL.

The CDR3 sequence: CASSLFQGYEQYF. CDR3 nucleotides: TGTGCCAGCAGTTTATTCCAAGGTTACGAGCAGTACTTC. This chain joins TRBV12-3 or TRBV12-4 and TRBJ2-7; D unresolved. V was pared by 2 bases and J by 4 bases, with 9 bases between. There are 13 residues in the CDR3.

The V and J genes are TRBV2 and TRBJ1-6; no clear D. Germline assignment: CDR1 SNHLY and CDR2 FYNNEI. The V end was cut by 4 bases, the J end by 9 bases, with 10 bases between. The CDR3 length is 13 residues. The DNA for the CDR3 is TGTGCCAGCAGTGGTGGGAAAACTTCACCCCTCCACTTT. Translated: CASSGGKTSPLHF.

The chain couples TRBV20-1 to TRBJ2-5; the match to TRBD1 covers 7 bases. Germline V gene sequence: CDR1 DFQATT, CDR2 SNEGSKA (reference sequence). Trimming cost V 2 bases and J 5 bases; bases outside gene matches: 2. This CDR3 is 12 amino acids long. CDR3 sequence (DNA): TGCAGTGCTAGAACAGGGGAGGAGACCCAGTACTTC. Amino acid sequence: CSARTGEETQYF.

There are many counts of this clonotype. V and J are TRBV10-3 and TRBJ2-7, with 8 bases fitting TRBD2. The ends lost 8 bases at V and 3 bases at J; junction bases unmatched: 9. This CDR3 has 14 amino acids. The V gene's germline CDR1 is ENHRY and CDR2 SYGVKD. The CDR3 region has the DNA TGTGCCATCTCCGGGGGCAGCGGGAGCTACGAGCAGTACTTC. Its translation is CAISGGSGSYEQYF.

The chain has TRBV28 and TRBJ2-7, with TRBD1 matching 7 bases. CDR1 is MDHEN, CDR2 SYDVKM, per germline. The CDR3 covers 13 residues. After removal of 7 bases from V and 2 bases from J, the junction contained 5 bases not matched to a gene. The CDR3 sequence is CASIPGQTYEQYF. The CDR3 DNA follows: TGTGCCAGCATCCCGGGACAGACCTACGAGCAGTACTTC.

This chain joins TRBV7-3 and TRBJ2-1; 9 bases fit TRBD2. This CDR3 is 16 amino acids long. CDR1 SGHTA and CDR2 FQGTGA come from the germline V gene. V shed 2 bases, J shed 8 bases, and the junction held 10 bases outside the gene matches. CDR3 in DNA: TGTGCCAGCAGCTTAGGTGGCGGGGGGGCCGGAGATGAGCAGTTCTTC. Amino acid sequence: CASSLGGGGAGDEQFF.

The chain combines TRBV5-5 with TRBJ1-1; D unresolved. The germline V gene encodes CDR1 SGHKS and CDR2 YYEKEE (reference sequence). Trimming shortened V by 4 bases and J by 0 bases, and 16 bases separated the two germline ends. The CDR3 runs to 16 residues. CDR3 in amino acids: CASSPTSRDLNTEAFF. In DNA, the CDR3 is TGTGCCAGCAGCCCCACTAGCCGTGACCTGAACACTGAAGCTTTCTTT. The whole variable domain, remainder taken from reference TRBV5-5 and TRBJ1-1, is DAGVTQSPTHLIKTRGQQVTLRCSPISGHKSVSWYQQVLGQGPQFIFQYYEKEERGRGNFPDRFSARQFPNYSSELNVNALLLGDSALYLCASSPTSRDLNTEAFFGQGTRLTVV.

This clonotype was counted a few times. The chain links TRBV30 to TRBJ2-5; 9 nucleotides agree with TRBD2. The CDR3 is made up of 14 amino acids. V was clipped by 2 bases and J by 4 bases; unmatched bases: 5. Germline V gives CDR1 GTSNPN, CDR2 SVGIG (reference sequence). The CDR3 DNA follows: TGTGCCTGGAGTTCTTTAGCGGGGGTAGAGACCCAGTACTTC. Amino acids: CAWSSLAGVETQYF.